This T cell receptor beta chain was observed in a study of cytomegalovirus exposure and HLA in healthy donors. CDR3 size: 20 residues. The germline V gene encodes CDR1 MGHRA and CDR2 YSYEKL. Trimming stripped 0 bases from V and 0 bases from J, with 21 bases between. The PCR had 60 Vbeta and 13 Jbeta primers. Clones were sequenced by immunoSEQ multiplex PCR, and TCRdb holds only the in-frame ones, with some missing. The table includes about 120,000 clones, approximately 76% detected once. General study findings and limits: Sequencing had likely introduced a cluster of highly shared sequence variants as an artifact. In a later analysis, a missense DCLRE1C variant was linked to TCR beta V- and J-gene trimming. Earlier analysis found most TCR beta V segments productive about 87% or about 30% of the time. Later analysis showed most CMV-associated TCR beta chains appearing HLA-restricted.

Regarding this clone: Its specificity is not known.

The material sequenced was PBMCs. This receptor was taken from a man aged 50-59 years in good health and CMV-seropositive. The chain employs TRBV4-1 and TRBJ2-1; weak D call: TRBD2 (7 bases). CDR3 sequence: CASSQDQIWGGLSSYNEQFF. The CDR3 DNA is TGCGCCAGCAGCCAAGATCAAATTTGGGGGGGGCTGAGCTCCTACAATGAGCAGTTCTTC.